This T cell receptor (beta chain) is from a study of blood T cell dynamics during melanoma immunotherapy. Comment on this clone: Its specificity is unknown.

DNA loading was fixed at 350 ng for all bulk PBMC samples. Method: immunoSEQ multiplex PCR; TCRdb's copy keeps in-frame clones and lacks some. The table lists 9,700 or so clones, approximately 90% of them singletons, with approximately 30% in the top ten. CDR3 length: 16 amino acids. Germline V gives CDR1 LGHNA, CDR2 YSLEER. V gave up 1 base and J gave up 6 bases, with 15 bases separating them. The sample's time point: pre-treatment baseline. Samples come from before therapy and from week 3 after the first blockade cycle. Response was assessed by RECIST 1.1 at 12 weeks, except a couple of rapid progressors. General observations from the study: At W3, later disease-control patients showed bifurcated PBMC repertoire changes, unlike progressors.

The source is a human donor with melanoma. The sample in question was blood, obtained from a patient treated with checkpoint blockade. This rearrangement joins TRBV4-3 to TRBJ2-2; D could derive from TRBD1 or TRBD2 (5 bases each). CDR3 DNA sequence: TGCGCCAGCAGCCAAGGGTCCGGCCGAGGGGCCGGGGAGCTGTTTTTT. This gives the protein CASSQGSGRGAGELFF.